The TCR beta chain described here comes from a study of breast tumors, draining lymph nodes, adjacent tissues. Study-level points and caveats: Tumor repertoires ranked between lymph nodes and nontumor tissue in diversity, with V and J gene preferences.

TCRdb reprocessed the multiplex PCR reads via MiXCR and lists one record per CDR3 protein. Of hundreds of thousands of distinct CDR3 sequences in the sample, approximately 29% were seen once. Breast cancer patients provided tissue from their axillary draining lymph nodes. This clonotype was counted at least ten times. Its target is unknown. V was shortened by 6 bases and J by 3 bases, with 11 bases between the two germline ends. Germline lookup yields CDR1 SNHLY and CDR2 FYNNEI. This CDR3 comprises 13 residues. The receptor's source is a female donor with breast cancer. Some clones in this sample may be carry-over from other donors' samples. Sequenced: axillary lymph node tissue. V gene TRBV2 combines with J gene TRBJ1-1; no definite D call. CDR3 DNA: TGTGCCAGCAGCGCCCGGTGGGACACTGAAGCTTTCTTT. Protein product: CASSARWDTEAFF.